The T cell receptor (beta chain) under discussion was sequenced for a study of beta chain features in type 1 diabetes. General study results and limits: There was a possibility that cDNA sequencing over-represented cells with high TCR expression. Shortening of TCRB CDR3s, moderate but significant, appeared in all four CD4+ subsets of Type 1 diabetes patients.

Each donor gave one heparinised blood draw averaging about 116 mL. This clone occurred a few times. What it recognizes is unknown. Expressed TCRB transcripts were sequenced after all isolated RNA was converted to cDNA. Profiled with immunoSEQ multiplex PCR; TCRdb holds only in-frame clones, not every one. This sample carries 680,000 or so clones, around an eighth of them seen once, and the ten largest clones take 0.022%. Source material: naive CD4+ T cells from blood. This sequence was found in a man between 18 and 35 years old with type 1 diabetes.

CDR3 in DNA: TGTGCCTGGAGCCCGCCCTTCCCCTATGGCTACACCTTC. It codes for CAWSPPFPYGYTF. This chain connects TRBV30 to TRBJ1-2; D not resolved. Trimming took 3 bases from V and 4 from J, leaving 12 bases between them. Germline V gene lookup returns CDR1 GTSNPN and CDR2 SVGIG (reference sequence). The CDR3 totals 13 residues.